Listed below are T cell receptor beta chains from one sample, sequenced in a study of cytomegalovirus exposure and HLA in healthy donors. TCRdb's table, derived via immunoSEQ multiplex PCR, lists solely in-frame clones and lacks some. The profile shows roughly 130,000 clones, roughly 80% of them singletons. The sample comprised PBMCs. These receptors were taken from a woman aged 40 to 55 in good health and CMV-seropositive. The CDR3 runs from the conserved cysteine through the conserved F or W. Each record gives: CDR3 DNA, CDR3 protein, V gene, J gene, clone size, D gene. D genes are given only for firm matches. Clone sizes are given selectively: once, few, many, or a class where the clone is expanded.

cdr3_nt: TGTGCCAGTAGTAGGACTAGCGGGAGTGGCGAGCAGTACTTC; cdr3_aa: CASSRTSGSGEQYF; v_call: TRBV19; j_call: TRBJ2-7; clone_size: -; d_call: TRBD2
cdr3_nt: TGTGCCAGCAGCGCGCCCGGGAGCTTAGTTTACGAGCAGTACTTC; cdr3_aa: CASSAPGSLVYEQYF; v_call: TRBV7-6; j_call: TRBJ2-7; clone_size: -; d_call: -
cdr3_nt: TGTGCCAGCAGTTTCGCGAACGACTATGGCTACACCTTC; cdr3_aa: CASSFANDYGYTF; v_call: TRBV28; j_call: TRBJ1-2; clone_size: -; d_call: -
cdr3_nt: TGTGCCAGCAGCTTAGACGTGCGCCCTAGGAACACTGAAGCTTTCTTT; cdr3_aa: CASSLDVRPRNTEAFF; v_call: TRBV13; j_call: TRBJ1-1; clone_size: -; d_call: -
cdr3_nt: TGTGCCAGCAGCTTAGAAAGAGGACAGGGGGAGCACCTCCACTTT; cdr3_aa: CASSLERGQGEHLHF; v_call: TRBV11-2; j_call: TRBJ1-6; clone_size: -; d_call: TRBD1
cdr3_nt: TGTGCCAGCAGTTTACTGCGGACAGGGACAGCCAGCTACACCTTC; cdr3_aa: CASSLLRTGTASYTF; v_call: TRBV28; j_call: TRBJ1-2; clone_size: -; d_call: TRBD1
cdr3_nt: TGTTCCAGCAGCTCGGGAAGTTGGACGGGACAATCTAGCACAGATACGCAGTATTTT; cdr3_aa: CSSSSGSWTGQSSTDTQYF; v_call: TRBV7-9; j_call: TRBJ2-3; clone_size: -; d_call: -
cdr3_nt: TGTGCCAGTCAGACTAGCGGGAACTCCTACGAGCAGTACTTC; cdr3_aa: CASQTSGNSYEQYF; v_call: TRBV19; j_call: TRBJ2-7; clone_size: few; d_call: TRBD2
cdr3_nt: TGTGCCAGCATCTACAGGGGCGGTGGAAACACCATATATTTT; cdr3_aa: CASIYRGGGNTIYF; v_call: TRBV28; j_call: TRBJ1-3; clone_size: -; d_call: TRBD1
cdr3_nt: TGTGCCAGCAGCTTGATGGCGGGAGGATCCGAGCAGTACTTC; cdr3_aa: CASSLMAGGSEQYF; v_call: TRBV5-4; j_call: TRBJ2-7; clone_size: -; d_call: TRBD2
cdr3_nt: TGTGCCAGCAGCGTGGGGGTTGGGGGCGGCAATCAGCCCCAGCATTTT; cdr3_aa: CASSVGVGGGNQPQHF; v_call: TRBV9; j_call: TRBJ1-5; clone_size: few; d_call: -
cdr3_nt: TGTGCCAGCAGACTTACTAGCGGGCCCTACGAGCAGTACTTC; cdr3_aa: CASRLTSGPYEQYF; v_call: TRBV6-1; j_call: TRBJ2-7; clone_size: once; d_call: TRBD2
cdr3_nt: TGTGCCAGCCATTCGAACACTGAAGCTTTCTTT; cdr3_aa: CASHSNTEAFF; v_call: TRBV28; j_call: TRBJ1-1; clone_size: -; d_call: -
cdr3_nt: TGTGCCAGCAGTTTATCGCAGGGTCTTAACTATGGCTACACCTTC; cdr3_aa: CASSLSQGLNYGYTF; v_call: TRBV28; j_call: TRBJ1-2; clone_size: -; d_call: -
cdr3_nt: TGTGCCAGTAGTATACAGGGGGCTTACGAGCAGTACTTC; cdr3_aa: CASSIQGAYEQYF; v_call: TRBV19; j_call: TRBJ2-7; clone_size: -; d_call: TRBD1
cdr3_nt: TGTGCCAGCAGCGGCCAGGGAACCCTCAACACCGGGGAGCTGTTTTTT; cdr3_aa: CASSGQGTLNTGELFF; v_call: TRBV7-2; j_call: TRBJ2-2; clone_size: -; d_call: -
cdr3_nt: TGCGCCAGCTCTTCGGAGACAGGGATTAGTGAAAAACTGTTTTTT; cdr3_aa: CASSSETGISEKLFF; v_call: TRBV4-3; j_call: TRBJ1-4; clone_size: few; d_call: TRBD1
cdr3_nt: TGTGCCAGCGGGATACCAGACAGAGCCTACGAGCAGTACTTC; cdr3_aa: CASGIPDRAYEQYF; v_call: TRBV2; j_call: TRBJ2-7; clone_size: -; d_call: -
cdr3_nt: TGTGCCAGCAGCTTAGTTCCAACGGGACAGGGAAACACTGAAGCTTTCTTT; cdr3_aa: CASSLVPTGQGNTEAFF; v_call: TRBV7-2; j_call: TRBJ1-1; clone_size: -; d_call: TRBD1
cdr3_nt: TGTGCCAGCAGCGACAGAGCCTACGAGCAGTACTTC; cdr3_aa: CASSDRAYEQYF; v_call: TRBV6-1; j_call: TRBJ2-7; clone_size: -; d_call: -
cdr3_nt: TGCGCCAGCAGCCAAGTTAACCTTCAGATAAACCGAGAGACCCAGTACTTC; cdr3_aa: CASSQVNLQINRETQYF; v_call: TRBV4-1; j_call: TRBJ2-5; clone_size: -; d_call: -
cdr3_nt: TGCGCCAGCAGCCAAGGTGCGGGGGGAGAGACCCAGTACTTC; cdr3_aa: CASSQGAGGETQYF; v_call: TRBV4-1; j_call: TRBJ2-5; clone_size: -; d_call: TRBD2
cdr3_nt: TGCGCCAGCAGTGTCCGGCAGGGCAACTCCTACGAGCAGTACTTC; cdr3_aa: CASSVRQGNSYEQYF; v_call: TRBV10-2; j_call: TRBJ2-7; clone_size: -; d_call: -
cdr3_nt: TGCGCCAGCAGCTCCCCCCTAGACAGGGATCGCGGCTACACCTTC; cdr3_aa: CASSSPLDRDRGYTF; v_call: TRBV4-1; j_call: TRBJ1-2; clone_size: -; d_call: TRBD1
cdr3_nt: TGTGCCACCCGAGCCGGGACAGGGAAGAACACTGAAGCTTTCTTT; cdr3_aa: CATRAGTGKNTEAFF; v_call: TRBV10-3; j_call: TRBJ1-1; clone_size: -; d_call: TRBD1
cdr3_nt: TGCGCCAGCAGCTTGTCGACAGGGGCCGCCTCGGCTTTCTTT; cdr3_aa: CASSLSTGAASAFF; v_call: TRBV5-1; j_call: TRBJ1-1; clone_size: -; d_call: TRBD1
cdr3_nt: TGTGCCAGCAGCCAAGGGACAGGGAGAAGTAATCAGCCCCAGCATTTT; cdr3_aa: CASSQGTGRSNQPQHF; v_call: TRBV5-4; j_call: TRBJ1-5; clone_size: -; d_call: TRBD1
cdr3_nt: TGTGCCAGCAGCCTCGGAGGGCGGGAGTACAATGAGCAGTTCTTC; cdr3_aa: CASSLGGREYNEQFF; v_call: TRBV7-6; j_call: TRBJ2-1; clone_size: once; d_call: TRBD2
cdr3_nt: TGCGCCAGCAGCTTTACAGGGGGGCCCCAAGAGACCCAGTACTTC; cdr3_aa: CASSFTGGPQETQYF; v_call: TRBV5-1; j_call: TRBJ2-5; clone_size: -; d_call: TRBD1
cdr3_nt: TGTGCCAGCAGCGTAGATCGGGACATTAGCACAGATACGCAGTATTTT; cdr3_aa: CASSVDRDISTDTQYF; v_call: TRBV9; j_call: TRBJ2-3; clone_size: -; d_call: -
cdr3_nt: TGTGCCAGCTCATCCTTCGACAGGGGAGATCAGCCCCAGCATTTT; cdr3_aa: CASSSFDRGDQPQHF; v_call: TRBV18; j_call: TRBJ1-5; clone_size: -; d_call: TRBD1
cdr3_nt: TGCGCCAGCAGCCAAGACTTGGACAGGGTGACTCAGCCCCAGCATTTT; cdr3_aa: CASSQDLDRVTQPQHF; v_call: TRBV4-1; j_call: TRBJ1-5; clone_size: -; d_call: TRBD1
cdr3_nt: TGTGCCAGCAGTTCCTTTGGGGCTAGTATGGATGAGCAGTTCTTC; cdr3_aa: CASSSFGASMDEQFF; v_call: TRBV27; j_call: TRBJ2-1; clone_size: -; d_call: -
cdr3_nt: TGTGCCAGCAGCGCGGGGGCGGGAGAGACCCAGTACTTC; cdr3_aa: CASSAGAGETQYF; v_call: TRBV7-2; j_call: TRBJ2-5; clone_size: -; d_call: -
cdr3_nt: TGTGCCAGCAGCACAGGGGGCATAGGCAAAAACATTCAGTACTTC; cdr3_aa: CASSTGGIGKNIQYF; v_call: TRBV9; j_call: TRBJ2-4; clone_size: -; d_call: TRBD1
cdr3_nt: TGTGCCAGCAGCTTGGGACAGGGAGGCTACGAGCAGTACTTC; cdr3_aa: CASSLGQGGYEQYF; v_call: TRBV7-3; j_call: TRBJ2-7; clone_size: -; d_call: TRBD1
cdr3_nt: TGTGCCAGCAGCCGGACGGAGGGGAACAAACTGTTTTTT; cdr3_aa: CASSRTEGNKLFF; v_call: TRBV6-5; j_call: TRBJ1-4; clone_size: -; d_call: -
cdr3_nt: TGCAGTGCTAGCTTCAGCTACGAGCAGTACTTC; cdr3_aa: CSASFSYEQYF; v_call: TRBV20-1; j_call: TRBJ2-7; clone_size: -; d_call: -
cdr3_nt: TGTGCCAGCAGCTCCACAGGGCGAATACAGCCCCAGCATTTT; cdr3_aa: CASSSTGRIQPQHF; v_call: TRBV5-6; j_call: TRBJ1-5; clone_size: -; d_call: -
cdr3_nt: TGTGCCTGGAGCGGGAGCTCCTACAATGAGCAGTTCTTC; cdr3_aa: CAWSGSSYNEQFF; v_call: TRBV30; j_call: TRBJ2-1; clone_size: few; d_call: -
cdr3_nt: TGTGCCACTCAAGCGACAATGGGGACAATAGGTTTCTTT; cdr3_aa: CATQATMGTIGFF; v_call: TRBV2; j_call: TRBJ1-1; clone_size: -; d_call: -
cdr3_nt: TGTGCCTGGAGTCTACGACAGCTCCTCTCCTACGAGCAGTACTTC; cdr3_aa: CAWSLRQLLSYEQYF; v_call: TRBV30; j_call: TRBJ2-7; clone_size: -; d_call: -
cdr3_nt: TGTGCCACAGCACAGGGAGGGATTAGCTACACCTTC; cdr3_aa: CATAQGGISYTF; v_call: TRBV19; j_call: TRBJ1-2; clone_size: -; d_call: -
cdr3_nt: TGTGCCAGCAGCTTAGGGCTTCACACCGGGGAGCTGTTTTTT; cdr3_aa: CASSLGLHTGELFF; v_call: TRBV7-9; j_call: TRBJ2-2; clone_size: -; d_call: -
cdr3_nt: TGTGCCAGCAGCCAAGTATCGAGCCCGGGCGAGCAGTACTTC; cdr3_aa: CASSQVSSPGEQYF; v_call: TRBV14; j_call: TRBJ2-7; clone_size: once; d_call: -
cdr3_nt: TGCGCCAGCAGTTCGACAGGGGCCTATAATTCACCCCTCCACTTT; cdr3_aa: CASSSTGAYNSPLHF; v_call: TRBV4-3; j_call: TRBJ1-6; clone_size: few; d_call: TRBD1
cdr3_nt: TGCGCCAGCAGCCAAGCGGCAAGGGGGAACACTGAAGCTTTCTTT; cdr3_aa: CASSQAARGNTEAFF; v_call: TRBV4-3; j_call: TRBJ1-1; clone_size: -; d_call: -
cdr3_nt: TGTGCCAGCAGTGTCGACAAAATCGGGGAGCTGTTTTTT; cdr3_aa: CASSVDKIGELFF; v_call: TRBV2; j_call: TRBJ2-2; clone_size: -; d_call: -
cdr3_nt: TGTGCCAGCAGCTTCACTAGCGGGGGCTACGAGCAGTACTTC; cdr3_aa: CASSFTSGGYEQYF; v_call: TRBV7-2; j_call: TRBJ2-7; clone_size: -; d_call: TRBD2
cdr3_nt: TGTGCCAGCAGCTTAGGTGCGGGCCCTTATGAAAAACTGTTTTTT; cdr3_aa: CASSLGAGPYEKLFF; v_call: TRBV7-2; j_call: TRBJ1-4; clone_size: -; d_call: -
cdr3_nt: TGTGCCAGCAGCAAAAGAGGCAACTCTGGAAACACCATATATTTT; cdr3_aa: CASSKRGNSGNTIYF; v_call: TRBV21-1; j_call: TRBJ1-3; clone_size: -; d_call: -
cdr3_nt: TGTGCCAGCAGATTGGACAGGGCCAAAAACATTCAGTACTTC; cdr3_aa: CASRLDRAKNIQYF; v_call: TRBV6-5; j_call: TRBJ2-4; clone_size: -; d_call: TRBD1
cdr3_nt: TGTGCCAGCAGCATACCGGGACAGCCCGAGACCCAGTACTTC; cdr3_aa: CASSIPGQPETQYF; v_call: TRBV5-4; j_call: TRBJ2-5; clone_size: -; d_call: TRBD1
cdr3_nt: TGCGCCAGCAGCCAAACTACCGTGAAGGAAGCCTCTGGGGCCAACGTCCTGACTTTC; cdr3_aa: CASSQTTVKEASGANVLTF; v_call: TRBV4-1; j_call: TRBJ2-6; clone_size: -; d_call: -
cdr3_nt: TGTGCCAGCAGCCCCGCAGAGAGAGGCCGAACGCAGTACTTC; cdr3_aa: CASSPAERGRTQYF; v_call: TRBV7-8; j_call: TRBJ2-7; clone_size: -; d_call: -
cdr3_nt: TGTGCCAGTAGTATAGGAAGGGACACCCGCGGCTACACCTTC; cdr3_aa: CASSIGRDTRGYTF; v_call: TRBV19; j_call: TRBJ1-2; clone_size: few; d_call: -
cdr3_nt: TGTGCCAGCGGAGGACTTAGCTCCTACAATGAGCAGTTCTTC; cdr3_aa: CASGGLSSYNEQFF; v_call: TRBV7-2; j_call: TRBJ2-1; clone_size: -; d_call: -
cdr3_nt: TGTGCCAGCAGTGGACAGGGGGCCTACGAGCAGTACTTC; cdr3_aa: CASSGQGAYEQYF; v_call: TRBV9; j_call: TRBJ2-7; clone_size: -; d_call: TRBD1
cdr3_nt: TGTGCCAGCAGCGTAGTACCGGAAGGCGGAAATGAAAAACTGTTTTTT; cdr3_aa: CASSVVPEGGNEKLFF; v_call: TRBV9; j_call: TRBJ1-4; clone_size: -; d_call: -